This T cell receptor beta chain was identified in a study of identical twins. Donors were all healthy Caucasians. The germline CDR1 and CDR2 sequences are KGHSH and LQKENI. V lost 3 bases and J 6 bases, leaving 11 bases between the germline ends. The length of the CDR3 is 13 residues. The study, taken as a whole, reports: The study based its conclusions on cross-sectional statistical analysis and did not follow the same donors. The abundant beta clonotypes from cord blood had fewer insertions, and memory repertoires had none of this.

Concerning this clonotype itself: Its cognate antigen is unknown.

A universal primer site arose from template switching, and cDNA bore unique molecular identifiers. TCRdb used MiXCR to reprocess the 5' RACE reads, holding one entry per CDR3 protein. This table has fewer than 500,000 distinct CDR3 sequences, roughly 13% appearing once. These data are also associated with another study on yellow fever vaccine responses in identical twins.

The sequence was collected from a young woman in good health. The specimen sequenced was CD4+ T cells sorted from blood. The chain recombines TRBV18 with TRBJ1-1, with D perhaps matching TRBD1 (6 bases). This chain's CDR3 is CASSPQTGSEAFF. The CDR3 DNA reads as TGTGCCAGCTCACCGCAAACAGGGTCTGAAGCTTTCTTT.